This passage covers 5 T cell receptor beta chains from one sample sequenced in a study of CD8 T cells in Susac syndrome. RNA amounts of about 0.5 to 1 ug underwent reverse transcription with random hexamers. TCRdb re-derived calls from the immunoSEQ multiplex PCR reads in MiXCR, one entry per CDR3 protein. Altogether about 200,000 distinct CDR3 sequences are present, around 95% being singletons, with the ten largest covering about 0.094%. The source material was CD4+ T cells from PBMCs. Receptors were obtained from a human donor in good health.

This sequence joins TRBV30 and TRBJ1-5; D is undetermined. This CDR3 is 13 amino acids long. CDR1 GTSNPN and CDR2 SVGIG come from the germline V gene (reference sequence). The V gene lost 5 bases and the J gene lost 3 bases, with 11 bases spanning the gap. CDR3 sequence (DNA): TGTGCCTGGGGGCGGGAGCTCAATCAGCCCCAGCATTTT. It is translated as CAWGRELNQPQHF.

The chain carries TRBV6-5 and TRBJ2-3; 8 bases match TRBD2. Germline values: CDR1 MNHEY, CDR2 SVGAGI. The CDR3 runs to 16 residues. J lost 4 bases, V lost 2 bases, and 8 bases had no gene match. The CDR3 DNA follows: TGTGCCAGCAGTTACGGGAGCGGGAGATCCCCAGATACGCAGTATTTT. Protein product: CASSYGSGRSPDTQYF.

The chain has TRBV6-1 and TRBJ2-7; D is perhaps TRBD1 (8 bases). V was cut by 2 bases and J by 0 bases, with 17 bases left in between. The CDR3 loop spans 17 amino acids. Germline values: CDR1 MNHNS, CDR2 SASEGT. CDR3 nucleotides: TGTGCCAGCAGTGAAAGGCGGGGGACAGGCAGCTCCTACGAGCAGTACGTC. Residues: CASSERRGTGSSYEQYV.

This clonotype occurred once. The rearrangement uses TRBV28 and TRBJ2-1; unclear D gene. The germline gives CDR1 MDHEN, CDR2 SYDVKM. V gave up 3 bases and J gave up 4 bases, with 10 bases separating them. The length of the CDR3 is 14 residues. The CDR3 DNA is TGTGCCAGCAGTTTTCCCTCAGCTTACAATGAGCAGTTCTTC. Protein product: CASSFPSAYNEQFF.

This clonotype showed up just once. The genes are TRBV12-3 or TRBV12-4 and TRBJ1-6; D unclear. V lost 0 bases, J lost 11 bases, and 8 bases lay in between. The CDR3 extends over 13 amino acids. The CDR3 here is CASSLARTAPLHF. The DNA for the CDR3 is TGTGCCAGCAGTTTAGCGCGGACGGCACCCCTCCACTTT.